This T cell receptor beta chain came from a study of T cell responses to AZD1222 COVID-19 vaccine. Whole-study results and caveats: The donor group comprised mostly white British people and more females; the analysis possibly underestimated clonal diversity. Among those given AZD1222, only five or six were seropositive at baseline.

The assay was immunoSEQ multiplex PCR, and TCRdb's table has in-frame clones only and misses some. The sample contains around 150,000 clones, 85% to 95% of which appear only once. The CDR3 contains 16 residues. Germline assignment: CDR1 SGHRS and CDR2 YFSETQ. The ends lost 4 bases at V and 4 bases at J; junction bases unmatched: 9. With regard to this clone: The antigen is undetermined.

The J gene is TRBJ2-5, the V gene TRBV5-1; 11 bases align to TRBD2. The clonotype comes from an adult who received the AZD1222 COVID-19 vaccine. The source material was peripheral blood, sampled 28 days after the second AZD1222 dose. The CDR3 reads CASSRYGLAGGETQYF. The CDR3 region has the DNA TGCGCCAGCAGCAGATATGGGCTAGCGGGAGGAGAGACCCAGTACTTC.